The 26 T cell receptor beta chains reported below all come from one sample, sequenced in a study of cytomegalovirus exposure and HLA in healthy donors (dated by TCRdb to 2017 to 2019). The protocol used for the library was the immunoSEQ multiplex PCR assay. A mixture of 60 forward primers for TCR Vbeta segments and 13 reverse primers for TCR Jbeta segments was used in the multiplex PCR. Drawn from immuneACCESS, this table holds only the in-frame rearrangements with V and J called that TCRdb kept. Clones are partly lost; checked studies trace under half to an unresolved V gene and leave the rest unexplained. For this sample there are approximately 140,000 clones; around 73% appear just once. The ten biggest clones cover 1.6% of the sample. Specimen: PBMCs. The receptors stem from a woman under 30 in good health and CMV-seronegative.

V gene TRBV7-7 combines with J gene TRBJ2-2, with 14 bases fitting TRBD2. The CDR3 is made up of 19 amino acids. J was trimmed by 4 bases and V by 5 bases; bases with no gene match: 12. Per the germline V gene, CDR1 is SSHAT and CDR2 is FNYEAQ (reference sequence). In nucleotides, the CDR3 is TGTGCCAGCAGCATATCCGGGACTAGCGGGAGCGTCGTCACCGGGGAGCTGTTTTTT. It codes for CASSISGTSGSVVTGELFF.

The rearrangement uses TRBV9 and TRBJ1-5; possibly TRBD1 for D (5 bases). The germline V and J ends were trimmed by 0 bases and 7 bases, with 8 bases remaining between them. The CDR3 sequence is 13 residues long. Looked up from germline, CDR1 is SGDLS and CDR2 is YYNGEE. DNA of the CDR3: TGTGCCAGCAGCGTAGGGGGGGTCCAGCCCCAGCATTTT. Its protein product is CASSVGGVQPQHF.

V gene TRBV28 combines with J gene TRBJ1-1, with 8 bases that match TRBD1. Germline values: CDR1 MDHEN, CDR2 SYDVKM. V lost 4 bases, J lost 4 bases, and 8 bases stayed unmatched. The CDR3 consists of 15 residues. CDR3: CASSSSGGVGTEAFF. In nucleotides, the CDR3 is TGTGCCAGCAGTTCATCAGGGGGCGTCGGCACTGAAGCTTTCTTT.

This rearrangement joins TRBV2 to TRBJ1-6, with D possibly matching TRBD1 (6 bases). The CDR3 sequence is 15 residues long. The V end was cut by 7 bases, the J end by 8 bases, with 18 bases between. The germline CDR1 and CDR2 sequences are SNHLY and FYNNEI. As DNA, the CDR3 is TGTGCCAGCAATCACCGGGACAAGGCCGATTCACCCCTCCACTTT. It specifies CASNHRDKADSPLHF.

This clone was observed a few times. Other DNA variants within this sample encode the same CDR3. The V call is TRBV30, the J call TRBJ1-2, with D unresolved. The CDR3 is 14 residues long. The germline V and J ends were trimmed by 5 bases and 0 bases, with 13 bases remaining between them. The germline V gene has CDR1 GTSNPN and CDR2 SVGIG (reference sequence). The CDR3 coding sequence is TGTGCCTGGGGTCTCGGGATGGCTAACTATGGCTACACCTTC. Its protein is CAWGLGMANYGYTF.

The chain uses TRBV18 and TRBJ2-7, with D perhaps matching TRBD2 (5 bases). Trimming cost V 6 bases and J 5 bases, with 11 bases left between them. The length of the CDR3 is 12 residues. Germline-derived CDR1 and CDR2 are KGHSH and LQKENI. In nucleotides, the CDR3 is TGTGCCAGCTCGGTGGACTCTAACGAGCAGTACTTC. Amino acid sequence: CASSVDSNEQYF. Using reference TRBV18 and TRBJ2-7 for the parts outside the CDR3, the full variable domain is NAGVMQNPRHLVRRRGQEARLRCSPMKGHSHVYWYRQLPEEGLKFMVYLQKENIIDESGMPKERFSAEFPKEGPSILRIQQVVRGDSAAYFCASSVDSNEQYFGPGTRLTVT.

There are a few counts of this clone. V is TRBV7-7 and J is TRBJ2-2; 10 nucleotides line up with TRBD2. The CDR3 length is 18 residues. Germline V gene lookup returns CDR1 SSHAT and CDR2 FNYEAQ (reference sequence). V shed 5 bases, J shed 4 bases, and the junction held 13 bases outside the gene matches. In DNA form, the CDR3 reads TGTGCCAGCAGCCCCCGGGTAGCGGGAGGACCGGGCACCGGGGAGCTGTTTTTT. Encoded protein: CASSPRVAGGPGTGELFF. Together with reference TRBV7-7 and TRBJ2-2, the CDR3 gives the full variable domain: GAGVSQSPRYKVTKRGQDVTLRCDPISSHATLYWYQQALGQGPEFLTYFNYEAQPDKSGLPSDRFSAERPEGSISTLTIQRTEQRDSAMYRCASSPRVAGGPGTGELFFGEGSRLTVL.

This clone was seen once. Here the CDR3 reads CASSPDRGSYNEQFF. The CDR3 DNA reads as TGTGCCAGCAGCCCAGACAGGGGATCCTACAATGAGCAGTTCTTC. The V and J genes are TRBV14 and TRBJ2-1; 8 bases agree with TRBD1. This CDR3 is 15 amino acids long. V gave up 4 bases and J gave up 1 base; unmatched junction bases: 3. Germline values: CDR1 SGHDN, CDR2 FVKESK.

The chain joins TRBV11-2 to TRBJ2-1; TRBD1 agrees at 9 bases. The V gene end was trimmed by 5 bases and the J gene end by 6 bases; junction bases not matched to a gene: 11. CDR1 is SGHAT and CDR2 is FQNNGV in the germline V gene. The CDR3 has 16 residues. CDR3 bases: TGTGCCAGCAGCCCGGGGTGGGGACAGGGTCCCAATGAGCAGTTCTTC. The encoded protein is CASSPGWGQGPNEQFF.

This clone was detected a few times. This sequence joins TRBV28 and TRBJ1-5; maybe TRBD1 (6 bases). The CDR3 sequence is 15 residues long. From germline, CDR1 is MDHEN and CDR2 SYDVKM. V was trimmed by 2 bases and J by 3 bases, leaving 11 bases between them. The CDR3: CASSLEGTINQPQHF. In nucleotides, the CDR3 is TGTGCCAGCAGTTTAGAAGGGACAATCAATCAGCCCCAGCATTTT.

J is TRBJ1-2 and V is TRBV4-2; 7 nucleotides line up with TRBD1. J lost 8 bases, V lost 3 bases, and 3 bases had no gene match. CDR1 and CDR2 (germline): LGHNA, YNFKEQ. This CDR3 comprises 12 residues. The CDR3 DNA is TGTGCCAGCAGCCACGGGACAGAGGGCTACACCTTC. Its protein product is CASSHGTEGYTF.

The chain employs TRBV6-1 and TRBJ1-1; 9 positions agree with TRBD1. This CDR3 contains 14 residues. The junction had 5 bases not matched to a gene; V was cut back by 6 bases and J by 3 bases. CDR1 and CDR2 (germline): MNHNS, SASEGT. CDR3 loop: CASSQQGAYTEAFF. The CDR3 nucleotides are TGTGCCAGCAGCCAACAGGGGGCTTACACTGAAGCTTTCTTT.

This sequence joins TRBV7-9 and TRBJ1-1; D remains ambiguous. Germline values: CDR1 SEHNR, CDR2 FQNEAQ (reference sequence). The CDR3 loop spans 12 amino acids. Trimming took off 2 bases at V and 7 bases at J, with 8 bases between the two ends. The CDR3 sequence: CASSLLPNEAFF. The CDR3 DNA follows: TGTGCCAGCAGCTTACTCCCTAATGAAGCTTTCTTT.

This clone was detected only a few times. V and J are TRBV27 and TRBJ1-1, with TRBD1 matching over 11 bases. Germline CDR1 is MNHEY and CDR2 is SMNVEV (reference sequence). J gave up 5 bases and V 1 base, and 3 bases lay outside the gene matches. The CDR3 contains 15 residues. The CDR3 sequence is CASSLLDRGRTEAFF. The CDR3 nucleotides are TGTGCCAGCAGTTTATTGGACAGGGGGCGAACTGAAGCTTTCTTT.

A single count supports this clone. The chain couples TRBV28 to TRBJ2-7, with D perhaps TRBD2 (6 bases). The V end lost 5 bases, the J end lost 1 base, and 12 bases lay between the germline ends. From germline, CDR1 is MDHEN and CDR2 SYDVKM. The CDR3 contains 14 residues. CDR3 amino acids: CASSLGRGSYEQYV. CDR3 nucleotides: TGTGCCAGCAGTCTGGGACGGGGGTCCTACGAGCAGTACGTC.

The chain recombines TRBV5-4 with TRBJ2-1; a weak D match, TRBD2 (6 bases). The CDR3 covers 14 residues. CDR1 is SGHNT and CDR2 is YYREEE in the germline V gene (reference sequence). The V end lost 1 base, the J end lost 9 bases, and 14 bases lay between the germline ends. The CDR3 coding sequence is TGTGCCAGCAGCTTGATGTTCAAGGGAGGTGAGCAGTTCTTC. Translated: CASSLMFKGGEQFF. The full variable domain, rest sourced from reference TRBV5-4 and TRBJ2-1, is ETGVTQSPTHLIKTRGQQVTLRCSSQSGHNTVSWYQQALGQGPQFIFQYYREEENGRGNFPPRFSGLQFPNYSSELNVNALELDDSALYLCASSLMFKGGEQFFGPGTRLTVL.

The CDR3 DNA sequence: TGTGCCAGCAGATTAACAGGGCTGAGCTCCTATAATTCACCCCTCCACTTT. Protein product: CASRLTGLSSYNSPLHF. This chain joins TRBV7-2 and TRBJ1-6, with a weak D call TRBD1 (6 bases). Germline loops: CDR1 SGHTA, CDR2 FQGNSA. Trimming took 6 bases from V and 0 from J, leaving 15 bases between them. The CDR3 loop spans 17 amino acids.

The chain employs TRBV6-5 and TRBJ2-3, with TRBD2 identical over 9 bases. The CDR3 length is 15 residues. After removal of 1 base from V and 1 base from J, the junction contained 0 bases not matched to a gene. The germline V gene encodes CDR1 MNHEY and CDR2 SVGAGI. CDR3 loop: CASSYLAGGTDTQYF. In DNA, the CDR3 is TGTGCCAGCAGTTACTTAGCGGGGGGCACAGATACGCAGTATTTT.

The chain combines TRBV13 with TRBJ2-7, with 11 bases identical to TRBD2. Unmatched junction bases numbered 10, after V lost 5 bases and J lost 4 bases. This CDR3 has 16 residues. The germline gives CDR1 PRHDT, CDR2 FYEKMQ (reference sequence). CDR3 bases: TGTGCCAGCAGCACCTACTCACTAGCGGGGGAATACGAGCAGTACTTC. Amino acids: CASSTYSLAGEYEQYF.

The V call is TRBV5-4, the J call TRBJ1-4; 8 bases align to TRBD1. J was trimmed by 8 bases and V by 1 base; bases with no gene match: 4. The germline gives CDR1 SGHNT, CDR2 YYREEE (reference sequence). The CDR3 runs 14 residues. CDR3 sequence: CASSLQGAVEKLFF. The CDR3 region has the DNA TGTGCCAGCAGCTTGCAGGGGGCTGTAGAAAAACTGTTTTTT. Full variable domain (rest looked up from reference TRBV5-4 and TRBJ1-4): ETGVTQSPTHLIKTRGQQVTLRCSSQSGHNTVSWYQQALGQGPQFIFQYYREEENGRGNFPPRFSGLQFPNYSSELNVNALELDDSALYLCASSLQGAVEKLFFGSGTQLSVL.

This chain uses TRBV7-2 with TRBJ2-2, with D unresolved. CDR1 is SGHTA and CDR2 is FQGNSA in the germline V gene. V lost 7 bases to trimming and J lost 0 bases, with 12 bases between them. The CDR3 spans 15 residues. DNA of the CDR3: TGTGCCAGCAACCGAGGCGTGGCGAACACCGGGGAGCTGTTTTTT. Translation: CASNRGVANTGELFF.

The gene calls are TRBV18 and TRBJ2-7, with 7 bases aligning to TRBD1. Germline V gene data show CDR1 as KGHSH and CDR2 as LQKENI. V gave up 3 bases and J gave up 4 bases; unmatched junction bases: 9. The CDR3 has 15 residues. This CDR3 is CASSPSAGGRYEQYF. The CDR3 region has the DNA TGTGCCAGCTCACCTTCGGCAGGGGGAAGATACGAGCAGTACTTC.

The J gene is TRBJ2-2, the V gene TRBV18; 8 bases are shared with TRBD1. Germline CDR1 is KGHSH and CDR2 is LQKENI. This CDR3 comprises 16 residues. The V gene end was trimmed by 5 bases and the J gene end by 0 bases; junction bases not matched to a gene: 5. The CDR3 region is CASSSQDRANTGELFF. The DNA of the CDR3 is TGTGCCAGCTCATCACAGGACAGGGCGAACACCGGGGAGCTGTTTTTT.

For this clone: It is likely a read error, because the conserved phenylalanine at the end of the CDR3 is missing. The DNA is omitted, as the CDR3 cannot be located on it reliably, and the CDR3 follows TCRdb's listing. V usage is TRBV10-3 and J usage is TRBJ2-7; the table's D call TRBD1 went unverified against the DNA. The CDR3 has 14 residues if both end residues are counted. Germline V gives CDR1 ENHRY, CDR2 SYGVKD. CDR3 residues: CAISPTDTDRTFNL.

The chain combines TRBV27 with TRBJ2-3; TRBD2 agrees at 9 bases. J gave up 2 bases and V 4 bases, and 7 bases lay outside the gene matches. The CDR3 runs to 16 residues. Germline V gene sequence: CDR1 MNHEY, CDR2 SMNVEV (reference sequence). The CDR3 nucleotides are TGTGCCAGCAGTTCCCGGACTAGCGCAGTCACAGATACGCAGTATTTT. This sequence encodes CASSSRTSAVTDTQYF.

This clone showed up just a few times. The rearrangement links TRBV11-1 to TRBJ1-1; 11 positions agree with TRBD1. Trimming removed 5 bases from V and 1 base from J; junction bases left unmatched: 12. This CDR3 is built from 18 residues. In germline, CDR1 is SGHAT, CDR2 FQDESV (reference sequence). The CDR3 coding sequence is TGTGCCAGCAGCATAAGGACAGGGGGCACGAACCCGAACACTGAAGCTTTCTTT. Protein: CASSIRTGGTNPNTEAFF.